This TCR beta chain was sequenced for a study of cytomegalovirus exposure and HLA in healthy donors. For the study at large: An analysis done earlier identified 117 million unique TCR beta sequences from about 179 million T cells.

PCR primers comprised 60 Vbeta and 13 Jbeta primers. TCRdb's table, derived via immunoSEQ multiplex PCR, lists solely in-frame clones and lacks some. The table has tens of thousands of clones, about 70% seen once. Germline values: CDR1 MNHEY, CDR2 SMNVEV (reference sequence). The CDR3 sequence is 13 residues long. V shed 6 bases and J 6 bases; nucleotides not matched to a gene: 3. V gene TRBV27 combines with J gene TRBJ2-7, with 12 bases aligning to TRBD2. This receptor was identified in a woman in her forties or fifties in good health and CMV-seropositive. Sequenced: PBMCs. The DNA of the CDR3 is TGTGCCAGCAGCCTAGCGGGAGGGGTCGAGCAGTACTTC. Translated: CASSLAGGVEQYF.